The rows below give T cell receptor beta chains drawn from one sample of a study of spatial heterogeneity in lung cancer. TCRdb reanalysed the 5' RACE reads using MiXCR and keeps one entry per CDR3 protein. Found here are 10,000 to 14,000 distinct CDR3 sequences, roughly 12% of them singletons; the top ten hold about 12%. This specimen consisted of lung tumor tissue, obtained at surgery. The receptors shown here come from a female donor with early-stage non-small cell lung cancer. Each CDR3 is given with its conserved first and last residue. D genes are given only for firm matches. Some rows have no size entry. The others give once, few or many, or a class for an expanded clone.

J gene | D gene | clone size | CDR3 length | V gene | CDR3 protein | CDR3 DNA
TRBJ2-5 | TRBD1 | NA | 16 | TRBV5-1 | CASSQGDRATEETQYF | TGCGCCAGCAGCCAGGGGGACAGGGCTACCGAAGAGACCCAGTACTTC
TRBJ1-6 | NA | medium-sized | 19 | TRBV6-6 | CASSLTARSLSSYNSPLHF | TGTGCCAGCAGTCTGACCGCCCGCAGCCTAAGCTCCTATAATTCACCCCTCCACTTT
TRBJ2-3 | NA | NA | 14 | TRBV5-4 | CASSLGGYTDTQYF | TGTGCCAGCAGCTTGGGGGGATACACAGATACGCAGTATTTT
TRBJ2-6 | NA | medium-sized | 12 | TRBV7-7 | CAIRTGANVLTF | TGTGCCATTAGAACTGGGGCCAACGTCCTGACTTTC
TRBJ2-3 | TRBD2 | many | 16 | TRBV11-2 | CASSETGTSGTDTQYF | TGTGCCAGCAGCGAAACCGGGACTAGCGGCACAGATACGCAGTATTTT
TRBJ2-5 | NA | NA | 16 | TRBV20-1 | CSARRPGEDGTETQYF | TGCAGTGCTAGACGCCCCGGGGAGGACGGGACAGAGACCCAGTACTTC
TRBJ2-2 | TRBD1 | medium-sized | 15 | TRBV24-1 | CATSARDRNTGELFF | TGTGCCACCAGTGCCCGGGACAGAAACACCGGGGAGCTGTTTTTT
TRBJ1-4 | NA | many | 15 | TRBV5-8 | CASSLRAGAGEKLFF | TGTGCCAGCAGCTTGAGGGCGGGGGCCGGTGAAAAACTGTTTTTT
TRBJ1-1 | NA | NA | 13 | TRBV12-3/TRBV12-4 | CASSLPAGTEAFF | TGTGCCAGCAGTTTACCCGCTGGCACTGAAGCTTTCTTT
TRBJ2-3 | TRBD2 | medium-sized | 16 | TRBV29-1 | CSAASTTSGISDTQYF | TGCAGCGCTGCCTCGACGACTAGCGGGATTTCGGATACGCAGTATTTT
TRBJ2-1 | TRBD1 | few | 13 | TRBV6-2/TRBV6-3 | CASSRTGVYEQFF | TGTGCCAGCAGTCGGACAGGGGTGTATGAGCAGTTCTTC
TRBJ2-1 | TRBD1 | NA | 16 | TRBV12-3/TRBV12-4 | CASSFFTGGAYNEQFF | TGTGCCAGCAGTTTTTTCACAGGGGGAGCATACAATGAGCAGTTCTTC
TRBJ2-4 | NA | many | 13 | TRBV7-6 | CASSLAPTAGQYF | TGTGCCAGCAGCTTAGCCCCGACCGCCGGTCAGTACTTC
TRBJ2-3 | TRBD1 | many | 16 | TRBV6-2/TRBV6-3 | CASSRRDRGRGDTQYF | TGTGCCAGCAGCCGGAGGGACAGGGGGCGTGGAGATACGCAGTATTTT
TRBJ2-6 | NA | NA | 14 | TRBV7-2 | CVSSRVSGANVLTF | TGTGTCAGCAGCAGAGTCTCTGGGGCCAACGTCCTGACTTTC
TRBJ2-5 | NA | many | 16 | TRBV4-1 | CASISGRGSGQETQYF | TGCGCCAGCATCTCCGGACGGGGCTCGGGACAAGAGACCCAGTACTTC
TRBJ2-5 | TRBD2 | many | 17 | TRBV9 | CASSEASGSSRWETQYF | TGTGCCAGCAGCGAGGCTAGCGGGAGTAGCCGCTGGGAGACCCAGTACTTC
TRBJ2-7 | TRBD2 | NA | 14 | TRBV6-6 | CASSSSSGSYEQYF | TGTGCCAGCAGTTCGTCTAGCGGGAGTTACGAGCAGTACTTC
TRBJ2-1 | TRBD2 | many | 14 | TRBV6-6 | CASKKSGGQNEQFF | TGTGCCAGCAAGAAGAGCGGGGGCCAGAATGAGCAGTTCTTC
TRBJ1-1 | TRBD1 | many | 13 | TRBV9 | CASSAGQGTEAFF | TGTGCCAGCAGCGCGGGACAGGGGACCGAAGCTTTCTTT
TRBJ1-5 | NA | few | 12 | TRBV6-2/TRBV6-3 | CAARASNQPQHF | TGTGCCGCCCGGGCTAGCAATCAGCCCCAGCATTTT
TRBJ1-3 | NA | medium-sized | 12 | TRBV7-2 | CASSTQGNTIYF | TGTGCCAGCAGCACGCAGGGAAACACCATATATTTT